Sequencing of this T cell receptor beta chain was carried out in a study of identical twins. V was clipped by 0 bases and J by 0 bases, with 21 bases between them. In germline, CDR1 is MGHRA, CDR2 YSYEKL. The CDR3 contains 19 residues. TCRdb reprocessed the 5' RACE reads with MiXCR, giving one entry per CDR3 protein. The profile shows some 560,000 distinct CDR3 sequences, more than 9% of them singletons. The same specimen was also included in a second study, on yellow fever vaccine responses in identical twins.

This sequence originates from a woman between 18 and 29 years old in good health. The chain employs TRBV4-1 and TRBJ2-7; no reliable D call. The sample consisted of PBMCs. CDR3 residues: CASSQERDWGQEFSYEQYF. The CDR3 nucleotides are TGCGCCAGCAGCCAAGAAAGGGATTGGGGTCAAGAATTCTCCTACGAGCAGTACTTC.